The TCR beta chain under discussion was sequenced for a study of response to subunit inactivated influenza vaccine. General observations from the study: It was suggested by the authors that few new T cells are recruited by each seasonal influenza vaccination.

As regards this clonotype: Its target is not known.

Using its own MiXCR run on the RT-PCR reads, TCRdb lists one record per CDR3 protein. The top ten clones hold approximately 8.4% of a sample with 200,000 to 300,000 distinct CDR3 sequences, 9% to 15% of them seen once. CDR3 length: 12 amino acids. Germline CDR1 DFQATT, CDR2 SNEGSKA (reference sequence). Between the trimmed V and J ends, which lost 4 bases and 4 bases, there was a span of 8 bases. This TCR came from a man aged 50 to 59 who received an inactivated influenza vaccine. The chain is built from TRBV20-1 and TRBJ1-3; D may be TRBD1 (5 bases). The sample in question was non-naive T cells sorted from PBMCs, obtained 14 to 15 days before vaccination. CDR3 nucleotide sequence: TGCAGTGCTACCGGGGCAGGAAACACCATATATTTT. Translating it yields CSATGAGNTIYF.